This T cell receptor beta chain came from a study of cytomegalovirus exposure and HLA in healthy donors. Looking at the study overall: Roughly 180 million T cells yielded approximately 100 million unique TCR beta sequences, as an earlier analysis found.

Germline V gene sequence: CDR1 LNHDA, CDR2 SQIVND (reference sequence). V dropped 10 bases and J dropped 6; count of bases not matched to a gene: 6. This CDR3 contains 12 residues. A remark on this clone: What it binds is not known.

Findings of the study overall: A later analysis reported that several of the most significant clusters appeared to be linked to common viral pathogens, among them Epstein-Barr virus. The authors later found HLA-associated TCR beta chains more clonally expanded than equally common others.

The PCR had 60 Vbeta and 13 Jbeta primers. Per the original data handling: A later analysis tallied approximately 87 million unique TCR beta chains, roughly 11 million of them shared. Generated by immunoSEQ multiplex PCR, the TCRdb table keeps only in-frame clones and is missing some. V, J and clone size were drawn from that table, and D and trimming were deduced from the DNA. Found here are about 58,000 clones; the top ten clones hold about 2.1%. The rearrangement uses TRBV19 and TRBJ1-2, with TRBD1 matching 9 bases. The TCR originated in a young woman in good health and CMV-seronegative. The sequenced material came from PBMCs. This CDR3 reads CANRQGEDGYTF. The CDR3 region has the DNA TGTGCCAATAGACAGGGGGAGGATGGCTACACCTTC.